The 20 T cell receptor beta chains listed next were all sequenced from one sample in a study of identical twins. TCRdb re-called the 5' RACE reads with MiXCR, one entry per CDR3 protein. This table has around 690,000 distinct CDR3 sequences, 20% to 25% appearing once. These data were also reused for a study on T cells expressing NK-cell markers.

Sequencing input: PBMCs. These receptor sequences come from a woman between 18 and 29 years old in good health.

Turning to this clonotype: At one end, the junction sequence differs from germline, possibly due to a read error. The chain links TRBV7-7 to TRBJ2-7, with 11 bases lining up with TRBD1. Germline V CDR1 and CDR2: SSHAT, FNYEAQ (reference sequence). The CDR3 has 17 residues. The CDR3 DNA reads as TGTGCTAGCAGCTACTCCCGTCCGGGACAGGGGGTCTACGAGCAGTACTTC. Amino acid sequence: CASSYSRPGQGVYEQYF.

This clonotype was picked up a small number of times. The chain uses TRBV20-1 and TRBJ1-1; D is unresolved. The V gene's germline CDR1 is DFQATT and CDR2 SNEGSKA (reference sequence). The CDR3 has 13 residues. The V end was cut by 5 bases, the J end by 5 bases, with 15 bases between. In DNA form, the CDR3 reads TGCAGTGCTTTTTATAGGGCTTGGACTGAAGCTTTCTTT. This sequence encodes CSAFYRAWTEAFF.

V and J are TRBV29-1 and TRBJ1-2; D is perhaps TRBD1 (6 bases). Germline lookup yields CDR1 SQVTM and CDR2 ANQGSEA. The length of the CDR3 is 13 residues. Trimming took 6 bases from V and 4 from J, leaving 15 bases between them. The CDR3, as DNA: TGCAGCGTGTGGCGGACAGACGCCTATGGCTACACCTTC. This codes for CSVWRTDAYGYTF.

Written as DNA, the CDR3 is TGTGCCGCCAGGGGGAGGGACCTCCATGAGCAGTTCTTC. It encodes CAARGRDLHEQFF. V gene TRBV7-9 combines with J gene TRBJ2-1, with D perhaps assigned TRBD1 or TRBD2 (7 bases each). V was pared by 11 bases and J by 8 bases, with 19 bases between. The CDR3 has 13 residues. Germline CDR1 SEHNR, CDR2 FQNEAQ (reference sequence).

This clonotype was observed many times. V and J are TRBV29-1 and TRBJ2-2; 11 bases align to TRBD2. This CDR3 comprises 14 residues. Germline CDR1 and CDR2: SQVTM and ANQGSEA. J was trimmed by 6 bases and V by 4 bases; bases with no gene match: 4. Here the CDR3 DNA reads TGCAGCGTTGGAGGGACTAGCGGTGCCGGGGAGCTGTTTTTT. It is translated as CSVGGTSGAGELFF.

This sequence joins TRBV20-1 and TRBJ1-1; D is ambiguous. V dropped 0 bases and J dropped 4 bases, with 6 bases sitting between them. This CDR3 has 12 residues. The germline gives CDR1 DFQATT, CDR2 SNEGSKA (reference sequence). The CDR3 reads CSAREQATEAFF. The DNA for the CDR3 is TGCAGTGCTAGAGAGCAGGCCACTGAAGCTTTCTTT.

The rearrangement links TRBV20-1 to TRBJ1-3, with 8 bases fitting TRBD1. V lost 5 bases and J lost 8; bases outside the gene matches: 8. The CDR3 consists of 13 residues. Germline-derived CDR1 and CDR2 are DFQATT and SNEGSKA (reference sequence). CDR3 nucleotide sequence: TGCAGTGCTCTACAGGGGGATGAGGACACCATATATTTT. It yields the protein CSALQGDEDTIYF.

The genes are TRBV10-2 and TRBJ1-1, with TRBD1 as a possible D gene (6 bases). V was cut by 3 bases and J by 1 base, with 15 bases left in between. The CDR3 totals 16 residues. CDR1 is WSHSY, CDR2 SAAADI, per germline. CDR3 in amino acids: CASSESFGRGNTEAFF. CDR3 DNA: TGCGCCAGCAGTGAATCATTCGGCAGGGGGAACACTGAAGCTTTCTTT.

V gene TRBV4-3 combines with J gene TRBJ2-7; D gene uncertain. Trimming took 0 bases from V and 4 from J, leaving 13 bases between them. This CDR3 is 15 amino acids long. Germline lookup yields CDR1 LGHNA and CDR2 YSLEER. The CDR3, as DNA: TGCGCCAGCAGCCAAGAATCGGCAAGGGTATACGAGCAGTACTTC. Encoded protein: CASSQESARVYEQYF.

This sequence joins TRBV3-1 and TRBJ2-5, with D uncertain. Germline CDR1 and CDR2: LGHDT and YNNKEL (reference sequence). V gave up 2 bases and J gave up 5 bases, with 24 bases separating them. CDR3 size: 18 residues. The CDR3 nucleotides are TGTGCCAGCAGCCAATCTATTTTGCTATGGTATCAGAATGAGACCCAGTACTTC. This sequence encodes CASSQSILLWYQNETQYF.

V is TRBV18 and J is TRBJ1-5, with 7 positions matching TRBD1. Trimming took 5 bases from V and 7 from J; bases not matched to a gene: 8. The CDR3 totals 14 residues. In germline, CDR1 is KGHSH, CDR2 LQKENI. The CDR3 bases are TGTGCCAGCTCAGGGGACAGAACAAAGCAGCCCCAGCATTTT. It translates to CASSGDRTKQPQHF.

This sequence joins TRBV9 and TRBJ2-2; 10 bases map to TRBD1. Germline V gives CDR1 SGDLS, CDR2 YYNGEE. This CDR3 contains 16 residues. Trimming removed 4 bases from V and 4 bases from J; junction bases left unmatched: 7. In DNA form, the CDR3 reads TGTGCCAGCAGCCGACAGGGGGCGAGGAGCACCGGGGAGCTGTTTTTT. It codes for CASSRQGARSTGELFF.

In this sample, this clonotype turned up many times. The V call is TRBV6-5, the J call TRBJ2-1; TRBD1 matches at 9 bases. Germline CDR1 and CDR2: MNHEY and SVGAGI. V was pared by 0 bases and J by 5 bases, with 2 bases of the junction left unmatched. There are 15 residues in the CDR3. The CDR3: CASSYSRTGDNEQFF. CDR3 DNA: TGTGCCAGCAGTTACTCCCGGACAGGGGACAATGAGCAGTTCTTC.

This clonotype showed up just a few times. V is TRBV6-4 and J is TRBJ2-2; D possibly uses TRBD1 or TRBD2 (5 bases each). Germline V gene sequence: CDR1 MRHNA, CDR2 SNTAGT. The CDR3 contains 14 residues. V lost 8 bases and J lost 6, with 16 bases in between. CDR3 residues: CASQLAWGAGELFF. The CDR3 nucleotides are TGTGCCAGCCAGTTAGCGTGGGGCGCCGGGGAGCTGTTTTTT.

This chain links TRBV5-6 with TRBJ2-5; TRBD2 is a possible D gene (6 bases). This CDR3 contains 14 residues. CDR1 and CDR2 (germline): SGHDT, YYEEEE. Trimming stripped 6 bases from V and 4 bases from J, with 16 bases between. CDR3 sequence (DNA): TGTGCCAGCACCCGTCGGGGGTTCAGAGAGACCCAGTACTTC. This sequence encodes CASTRRGFRETQYF.

This clonotype has only a few counts. The chain has TRBV6-1 and TRBJ2-5; TRBD2 matches 9 bases. This CDR3 is 16 amino acids long. With V trimmed by 10 bases and J by 3 bases, 15 bases remained unmatched. Germline V gene data show CDR1 as MNHNS and CDR2 as SASEGT. The CDR3 reads CAISRVVAGDEETQYF. The CDR3 DNA is TGTGCCATATCCCGTGTGGTAGCGGGGGACGAAGAGACCCAGTACTTC.

This clonotype was seen a few times. The chain uses TRBV10-3 and TRBJ2-5; 8 bases are a match to TRBD1. The germline gives CDR1 ENHRY, CDR2 SYGVKD. The CDR3 is 12 residues long. V lost 9 bases, J lost 4 bases, and 4 bases stayed unmatched. CDR3 DNA sequence: TGTGCCATAAAAACAGGGGGAGAGACCCAGTACTTC. Its protein product is CAIKTGGETQYF.

V is TRBV9 and J is TRBJ2-5, with TRBD2 matching 12 bases. The CDR3 runs to 16 residues. The J segment lost 1 base and the V segment lost 5 bases, leaving 6 bases of the junction unmatched. The V gene's germline CDR1 is SGDLS and CDR2 YYNGEE. As DNA, the CDR3 is TGTGCCAGCAGTCCGGGACTAGCGGGCCGCCAAGAGACCCAGTACTTC. It encodes CASSPGLAGRQETQYF.

This clonotype has only a few counts. The gene calls are TRBV9 and TRBJ2-1, with 10 bases fitting TRBD2. Germline lookup yields CDR1 SGDLS and CDR2 YYNGEE. The CDR3 spans 16 residues. With V trimmed by 1 base and J by 8 bases, 9 bases remained unmatched. The CDR3 loop is CASSVWVAGGSDEQFF. CDR3 nucleotides: TGTGCCAGCAGCGTATGGGTAGCGGGAGGATCGGATGAGCAGTTCTTC.

This clonotype was seen a few times. The chain carries TRBV5-1 and TRBJ2-1, with D tentatively TRBD2 (7 bases). V gave up 4 bases and J gave up 10 bases, with 18 bases separating them. Germline V gene data show CDR1 as SGHRS and CDR2 as YFSETQ. The CDR3 length is 14 residues. The CDR3 sequence is CASSLLAGAEEQFF. The CDR3, as DNA: TGCGCCAGCAGCCTTTTGGCGGGGGCCGAAGAGCAGTTCTTC.